Listed below are T cell receptor beta chains from one sample, sequenced in a study of regulatory T cells in long-lasting Graves disease. TCRdb fed the multiplex PCR reads into MiXCR, producing one record per CDR3 protein. The profile shows approximately 400,000 distinct CDR3 sequences, less than 25% of them singletons. Sequenced material: peripheral blood mononuclear cells (PBMCs), taken when the disease was refractory, from a patient treated with antithyroid drugs. The receptors come from a female donor with Graves disease. The CDR3 runs from the conserved cysteine through the conserved F or W. A D gene is named only where the DNA matches it firmly. Size tells how often a clone was seen (once, few, many) or the class of an expanded clone, and some rows leave it out.

>TRBJ2-7|-|-|TRBV29-1
TGCAGCGTTACCCCCTCTGGCGGGATGTTCGAGCAGTACTTC
CSVTPSGGMFEQYF
>TRBJ2-7|many|-|TRBV7-2
TGTACCAGCAGTCCACCGGCTAAAACTAGGCGGGATCCCTTCTACGAGCAGTACTTC
CTSSPPAKTRRDPFYEQYF
>TRBJ2-5|many|-|TRBV15
TGTGCCACCGGATCGTACAGCGGGCAAGAGACCCAGTACTTC
CATGSYSGQETQYF
>TRBJ2-4|few|TRBD2|TRBV20-1
TGCAGTGCTCATGGGACTAGCGGGAATATCGGCATTCAGTACTTC
CSAHGTSGNIGIQYF
>TRBJ2-7|-|-|TRBV6-2/TRBV6-3
TGTGCCAGCAGTGGAGACACGATTCACTACGAGCAGTACTTC
CASSGDTIHYEQYF
>TRBJ2-7|many|TRBD2|TRBV6-1
TGTGCCAGCAGAATCGGGACTACCAGTTACGAGCAGTACTTC
CASRIGTTSYEQYF
>TRBJ2-3|-|-|TRBV20-1
TGCAGTGCTAGGGGGGGCGTGGCAGATACGCAGTATTTT
CSARGGVADTQYF
>TRBJ1-1|few|-|TRBV15
TGTGCCACCAGCAGAGATTTCGGGGCAACTGAAGCTTTCTTT
CATSRDFGATEAFF
>TRBJ2-1|-|-|TRBV7-2
TGTGCCAGCAGTTCAGCTACGTCGCTGGAGCAGTTCTTC
CASSSATSLEQFF
>TRBJ1-5|-|-|TRBV11-2
TGTGCCAGCAGCTCCACGACAGGACCCGGCAATCAGCCCCAGCATTTT
CASSSTTGPGNQPQHF
>TRBJ2-5|few|TRBD1|TRBV27
TGTGCCAGCAAGGACAGGCCCCTACAAGAGACCCAGTACTTC
CASKDRPLQETQYF
>TRBJ1-1|-|TRBD1|TRBV19
TGTGCCAGTAGTATCAATACAGGGGAGATGAACACTGAAGCTTTCTTT
CASSINTGEMNTEAFF
>TRBJ2-7|once|-|TRBV6-1
TGTGCCAGCAGCATACGTCCGGGAGAGGCGATCTACGAGCAGTACTTC
CASSIRPGEAIYEQYF
>TRBJ2-7|-|TRBD1|TRBV6-1
TGTGCCAGCAGGGCCCCGGGACAGGGGAGCGAGCAGTACTTC
CASRAPGQGSEQYF
>TRBJ1-1|many|-|TRBV28
TGTGCCAGCAGTCAAACCGGGCTAACCTTTAACACTGAAGCTTTCTTT
CASSQTGLTFNTEAFF
>TRBJ2-7|many|TRBD2|TRBV7-2
TGTGCCAGCAGCTTAGAACAGCGGGGGTACGAGCAGTACTTC
CASSLEQRGYEQYF
>TRBJ1-5|-|-|TRBV7-9
TGTGCCAGCACGGCAGAGAATCAGCCCCAGCATTTT
CASTAENQPQHF
>TRBJ1-1|few|TRBD1|TRBV18
TGTGCCAGCTCATCGGGACAGGGCCACATGAACACTGAAGCTTTCTTT
CASSSGQGHMNTEAFF
>TRBJ2-7|many|TRBD2|TRBV6-1
TGTGCCAGCAGTCCGACTAGCGGGAGGTCCGCGCAGTACTTC
CASSPTSGRSAQYF